The 10 T cell receptor beta chains below all came from one sample that was sequenced in a study of Graves' ophthalmopathy and Graves' hyperthyroidism. TCR beta CDR3 regions were amplified from RNA transcripts. Following a first-round RT-PCR that used HTBI primers, a second-round multiplex PCR was carried out. TCRdb itself ran the multiplex PCR reads through MiXCR, one entry per CDR3 protein. The data contain about 740,000 distinct CDR3 sequences, around 40% of them singletons. The sequenced sample consisted of peripheral blood. The receptors were gathered from an adult man with Graves' ophthalmopathy.

In its sample, this clonotype was seen many times. The rearrangement uses TRBV29-1 and TRBJ2-5; 13 bases agree with TRBD2. CDR1 is SQVTM, CDR2 ANQGSEA, per germline. The junction had 7 bases not matched to a gene; V was cut back by 3 bases and J by 3 bases. The CDR3 consists of 16 residues. The CDR3 nucleotides are TGCAGCGTTGATGGTATAGGACTAGCGGGGGAAGAGACCCAGTACTTC. This sequence encodes CSVDGIGLAGEETQYF.

This rearrangement joins TRBV25-1 to TRBJ1-1; D is perhaps TRBD1 (5 bases). V was shortened by 9 bases and J by 2 bases, with 13 bases between the two germline ends. Per germline, CDR1 MGHDK and CDR2 SYGVNS. CDR3 length: 13 residues. CDR3 protein: CASDSGFNTEAFF. CDR3 DNA sequence: TGTGCCAGTGATTCAGGGTTTAACACTGAAGCTTTCTTT.

In this sample, this clonotype turned up many times. This sequence joins TRBV9 and TRBJ1-5; D unresolved. V shed 1 base and J shed 7 bases, with 12 bases lying between them. Germline V CDR1 and CDR2: SGDLS, YYNGEE. CDR3 length: 14 residues. The CDR3 loop reads CASSVSGLGQPQHF. CDR3 nucleotides: TGTGCCAGCAGCGTATCGGGGTTGGGCCAGCCCCAGCATTTT. Combining the CDR3 with reference TRBV9 and TRBJ1-5 gives the whole variable domain DSGVTQTPKHLITATGQRVTLRCSPRSGDLSVYWYQQSLDQGLQFLIQYYNGEERAKGNILERFSAQQFPDLHSELNLSSLELGDSALYFCASSVSGLGQPQHFGDGTRLSIL.

This clonotype showed up just a few times. V usage is TRBV5-8 and J usage is TRBJ2-5; the D call may be TRBD1 or TRBD2 (5 bases each). This CDR3 has 11 amino acids. The germline V gene has CDR1 SGHTS and CDR2 YDEGEE. Deletions cut 9 bases from V and 5 bases from J, with 11 bases between. The CDR3 region has the DNA TGTGCCACCGGGGCGTTCGAGACCCAGTACTTC. Translated: CATGAFETQYF. Full variable domain (missing parts from reference TRBV5-8 and TRBJ2-5): EAGVTQSPTHLIKTRGQQATLRCSPISGHTSVYWYQQALGLGLQFLLWYDEGEERNRGNFPPRFSGRQFPNYSSELNVNALELEDSALYLCATGAFETQYFGPGTRLLVL.

The chain employs TRBV19 and TRBJ2-2, with D possibly matching TRBD2 (6 bases). V lost 0 bases and J 3 bases, leaving 14 bases between the germline ends. The CDR3 runs to 17 residues. In germline, CDR1 is LNHDA, CDR2 SQIVND (reference sequence). CDR3 loop: CASSIDLGGFHTGELFF. In nucleotides, the CDR3 is TGTGCCAGTAGTATAGATCTCGGAGGGTTCCACACCGGGGAGCTGTTTTTT.

The V and J genes are TRBV6-6 and TRBJ1-1; D not resolved. The V end was cut by 2 bases, the J end by 1 base, with 8 bases between. In germline, CDR1 is MNHNY, CDR2 SVGAGI (reference sequence). The CDR3 has 14 residues. The CDR3 DNA reads TGTGCCAGCAGTTACATTGGTAAGAACACTGAAGCTTTCTTT. It specifies CASSYIGKNTEAFF.

V usage is TRBV7-6 and J usage is TRBJ2-5; possible D gene TRBD2, 5 bases. Germline loops: CDR1 SGHVS, CDR2 FNYEAQ. This CDR3 spans 16 amino acids. The V and J ends lost 5 bases and 4 bases respectively, with 20 bases between them. The CDR3 region is CASSPRRGGPPETQYF. In DNA, the CDR3 is TGTGCCAGCAGCCCCCGGAGAGGCGGGCCCCCAGAGACCCAGTACTTC.

This clonotype was observed a few times. This sequence joins TRBV5-1 and TRBJ1-1; D is undetermined. This CDR3 has 16 residues. CDR1 is SGHRS, CDR2 YFSETQ, per germline. Deletions cut 0 bases from V and 4 bases from J, with 16 bases between. CDR3 nucleotides: TGCGCCAGCAGCTTGGGGCAATTAGGGAGTGGCACTGAAGCTTTCTTT. It encodes CASSLGQLGSGTEAFF.

This clonotype appeared many times. The gene calls are TRBV19 and TRBJ2-7, with D possibly TRBD1 on 7 matching bases. Germline CDR1 LNHDA, CDR2 SQIVND (reference sequence). V was shortened by 4 bases and J by 6 bases, with 10 bases between the two germline ends. The CDR3 has 12 amino acids. The DNA for the CDR3 is TGTGCCAGTAGTAACAGGGGAGGCGAGCAGTACTTC. It encodes CASSNRGGEQYF.

In regard to this clonotype: A much larger clonotype is one base distant, so this may be a read error. The missing conserved phenylalanine or tryptophan at the end of this CDR3 makes a read error likely. This sequence joins TRBV7-2 and TRBJ2-5; D gene ambiguous. Trimming cost V 1 base and J 3 bases, with 9 bases left between them. Germline values: CDR1 SGHTA, CDR2 FQGNSA. CDR3 size: 14 residues. The DNA of the CDR3 is TGTGCCAGCAGCTTAGGGCCACAGAAAGAGACCCAGTACTGC. Its protein product is CASSLGPQKETQYC.